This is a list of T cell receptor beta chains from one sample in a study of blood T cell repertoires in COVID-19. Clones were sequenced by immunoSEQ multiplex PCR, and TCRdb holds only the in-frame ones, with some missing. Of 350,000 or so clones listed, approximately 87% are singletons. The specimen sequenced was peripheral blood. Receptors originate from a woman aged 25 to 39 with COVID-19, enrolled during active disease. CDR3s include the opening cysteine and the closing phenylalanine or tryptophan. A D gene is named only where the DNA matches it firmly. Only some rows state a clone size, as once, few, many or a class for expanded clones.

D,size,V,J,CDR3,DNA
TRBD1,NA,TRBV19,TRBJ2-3,CASSSQGGTDTQYF,TGTGCCAGTAGTTCCCAGGGGGGCACAGATACGCAGTATTTT
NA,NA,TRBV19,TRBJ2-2,CASSMGQGTGELFF,TGTGCCAGTAGTATGGGGCAGGGGACCGGGGAGCTGTTTTTT
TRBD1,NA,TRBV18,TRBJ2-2,CASSPPRGQLNTGELFF,TGTGCCAGCTCACCACCCCGGGGACAGTTAAATACCGGGGAGCTGTTTTTT
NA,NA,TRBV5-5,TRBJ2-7,CASSLEGGRYEQYF,TGTGCCAGCAGCTTGGAGGGGGGGAGATACGAGCAGTACTTC
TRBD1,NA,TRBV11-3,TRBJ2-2,CASSSWDSTGELFF,TGTGCCAGCAGCTCATGGGACAGCACCGGGGAGCTGTTTTTT
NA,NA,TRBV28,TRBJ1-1,CASNGNTEAFF,TGTGCCAGCAATGGCAACACTGAAGCTTTCTTT
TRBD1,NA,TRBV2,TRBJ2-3,CASSGQGADTQYF,TGTGCCAGCAGTGGACAGGGCGCAGATACGCAGTATTTT
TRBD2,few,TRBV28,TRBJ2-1,CASSPTSGRAGGSEQFF,TGTGCCAGCAGTCCGACTAGCGGGAGGGCCGGTGGGAGTGAGCAGTTCTTC
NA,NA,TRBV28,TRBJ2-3,CASSPDTRTDTQYF,TGTGCCAGCAGTCCTGACACCCGCACAGATACGCAGTATTTT
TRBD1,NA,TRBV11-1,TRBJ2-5,CASSRGTEETQYF,TGTGCCAGCAGCCGAGGGACAGAAGAGACCCAGTACTTC
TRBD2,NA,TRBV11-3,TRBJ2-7,CASSPGGIYEQYF,TGTGCCAGCAGCCCGGGGGGGATCTACGAGCAGTACTTC
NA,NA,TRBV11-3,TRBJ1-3,CASSLSFGNTIYF,TGTGCCAGCAGCTTATCTTTTGGAAACACCATATATTTT
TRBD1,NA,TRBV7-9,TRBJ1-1,CASSLPGQGSMNTEAFF,TGTGCCAGCAGCTTACCCGGACAGGGTTCGATGAACACTGAAGCTTTCTTT
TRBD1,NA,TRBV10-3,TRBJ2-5,CAISEVGTGPFGTQYF,TGTGCCATCAGTGAGGTCGGGACAGGGCCTTTTGGGACCCAGTACTTC
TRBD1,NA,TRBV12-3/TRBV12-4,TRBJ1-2,CASSPGQGFGYTF,TGTGCCAGCAGCCCGGGACAGGGATTCGGCTACACCTTC
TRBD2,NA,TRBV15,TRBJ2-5,CATSSREGGTQYF,TGTGCCACCAGCAGCCGGGAGGGGGGGACCCAGTACTTC
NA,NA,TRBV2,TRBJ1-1,CASSAAEAFF,TGTGCCAGCAGTGCGGCTGAAGCTTTCTTT
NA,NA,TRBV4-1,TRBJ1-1,CASSPPLGETEAFF,TGCGCCAGCAGCCCTCCGCTTGGAGAGACTGAAGCTTTCTTT
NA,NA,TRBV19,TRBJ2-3,CASAISIVPDTQYF,TGTGCCAGTGCAATTAGTATAGTACCAGATACGCAGTATTTT
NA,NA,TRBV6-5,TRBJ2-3,CASSYSAGAADTQYF,TGTGCCAGCAGTTACTCGGCGGGGGCGGCAGATACGCAGTATTTT
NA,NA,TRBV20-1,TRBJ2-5,CSVRRETQYF,TGCAGTGTCCGGAGAGAGACCCAGTACTTC
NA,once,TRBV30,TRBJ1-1,CAWSAQGNPEAFF,TGTGCCTGGAGTGCCCAGGGGAATCCTGAAGCTTTCTTT